These T cell receptor beta chains were read from a single sample in a study of cytomegalovirus exposure and HLA in healthy donors. Sequenced by immunoSEQ multiplex PCR; TCRdb stores in-frame clones only, minus some. The table lists about 72,000 clones, about 95% of them singletons. What was sequenced was PBMCs. The receptors shown here come from a woman aged 18-29 years in good health and CMV-seropositive. Each CDR3 is given with its conserved first and last residue. A D gene is named only where the DNA matches it firmly. Rows give clone size only sometimes, using once, few, many, or a class for an expanded clone.

d_gene: TRBD1; j_gene: TRBJ2-2; len: 16; abundance: .; v_gene: TRBV19; CDR3aa: CASSLRQGSNTGELFF; CDR3nt: TGTGCCAGTAGTCTGAGACAGGGGTCGAACACCGGGGAGCTGTTTTTT
d_gene: .; j_gene: TRBJ1-1; len: 15; abundance: .; v_gene: TRBV6-5; CDR3aa: CASSYSANSNTEAFF; CDR3nt: TGTGCCAGCAGTTACTCAGCCAATTCGAACACTGAAGCTTTCTTT
d_gene: TRBD2; j_gene: TRBJ2-1; len: 14; abundance: .; v_gene: TRBV10-3; CDR3aa: CATSTSGGSHEQFF; CDR3nt: TGTGCCACCTCGACTAGCGGGGGGTCCCATGAGCAGTTCTTC
d_gene: TRBD1; j_gene: TRBJ2-7; len: 15; abundance: .; v_gene: TRBV9; CDR3aa: CASSASPGQNYEQYF; CDR3nt: TGTGCCAGCAGCGCATCTCCGGGACAGAACTACGAGCAGTACTTC
d_gene: .; j_gene: TRBJ1-5; len: 13; abundance: .; v_gene: TRBV7-9; CDR3aa: CASSRELNQPQHF; CDR3nt: TGTGCCAGTTCTCGGGAACTCAATCAGCCCCAGCATTTT
d_gene: TRBD2; j_gene: TRBJ2-7; len: 15; abundance: .; v_gene: TRBV5-4; CDR3aa: CASSPRTSGTYEQYF; CDR3nt: TGTGCCAGCAGCCCCCGGACTAGCGGTACCTACGAGCAGTACTTC
d_gene: .; j_gene: TRBJ2-1; len: 17; abundance: .; v_gene: TRBV19; CDR3aa: CASSILPQGIYQGEQFF; CDR3nt: TGTGCCAGTAGTATACTCCCACAGGGTATCTATCAGGGTGAGCAGTTCTTC
d_gene: .; j_gene: TRBJ1-1; len: 13; abundance: .; v_gene: TRBV7-9; CDR3aa: CASSVQGHTEAFF; CDR3nt: TGTGCCAGCAGCGTCCAGGGGCACACTGAAGCTTTCTTT
d_gene: TRBD1; j_gene: TRBJ1-6; len: 15; abundance: .; v_gene: TRBV7-3; CDR3aa: CASSTGTGGDSPLHF; CDR3nt: TGTGCCAGCAGCACTGGGACAGGGGGGGATTCACCCCTCCACTTT
d_gene: TRBD1; j_gene: TRBJ2-5; len: 14; abundance: .; v_gene: TRBV10-1; CDR3aa: CASSARGPLDTQYF; CDR3nt: TGCGCCAGCAGTGCCAGGGGGCCTTTAGATACCCAGTACTTC
d_gene: TRBD2; j_gene: TRBJ2-1; len: 16; abundance: .; v_gene: TRBV5-1; CDR3aa: CASSILAGEGINEQFF; CDR3nt: TGCGCCAGCAGCATTCTAGCGGGAGAGGGTATCAATGAGCAGTTCTTC
d_gene: .; j_gene: TRBJ2-2; len: 15; abundance: .; v_gene: TRBV11-3; CDR3aa: CASSPRDRNTGELFF; CDR3nt: TGTGCCAGCAGCCCGCGGGACAGAAACACCGGGGAGCTGTTTTTT
d_gene: .; j_gene: TRBJ2-7; len: 15; abundance: .; v_gene: TRBV6-1; CDR3aa: CASSELPTVTYEQYF; CDR3nt: TGTGCCAGCAGTGAATTGCCGACAGTCACCTACGAGCAGTACTTC
d_gene: TRBD2; j_gene: TRBJ2-1; len: 16; abundance: .; v_gene: TRBV19; CDR3aa: CASSPLAGGPNNEQFF; CDR3nt: TGTGCCAGTAGTCCCCTAGCGGGAGGGCCAAACAATGAGCAGTTCTTC
d_gene: TRBD2; j_gene: TRBJ2-1; len: 17; abundance: .; v_gene: TRBV15; CDR3aa: CATSRGTSGRARYEQFF; CDR3nt: TGTGCCACCAGCAGGGGGACTAGCGGGAGGGCCAGGTATGAGCAGTTCTTC
d_gene: .; j_gene: TRBJ2-7; len: 15; abundance: .; v_gene: TRBV27; CDR3aa: CASSPVHGAVYEQYF; CDR3nt: TGTGCCAGCAGCCCTGTCCATGGGGCGGTCTACGAGCAGTACTTC
d_gene: .; j_gene: TRBJ1-2; len: 15; abundance: .; v_gene: TRBV6-5; CDR3aa: CASTRMGGFESGYTF; CDR3nt: TGTGCCAGCACCCGGATGGGAGGGTTCGAAAGTGGCTACACCTTC
d_gene: TRBD1; j_gene: TRBJ1-6; len: 16; abundance: once; v_gene: TRBV10-3; CDR3aa: CAISESRQGENSPLHF; CDR3nt: TGTGCCATCAGTGAGTCGAGACAGGGGGAGAATTCACCCCTCCACTTT
d_gene: TRBD1; j_gene: TRBJ2-7; len: 16; abundance: .; v_gene: TRBV5-1; CDR3aa: CASSLVPGTGGYEQYF; CDR3nt: TGCGCCAGCAGCTTGGTCCCCGGGACAGGGGGCTACGAGCAGTACTTC
d_gene: TRBD2; j_gene: TRBJ2-1; len: 18; abundance: .; v_gene: TRBV11-2; CDR3aa: CASSVGLAGLSSYNEQFF; CDR3nt: TGTGCCAGCAGCGTGGGACTAGCGGGGCTTAGCTCCTACAATGAGCAGTTCTTC
d_gene: .; j_gene: TRBJ2-7; len: 14; abundance: .; v_gene: TRBV13; CDR3aa: CASSLEGSGGEQYF; CDR3nt: TGTGCCAGCAGCTTAGAGGGATCAGGGGGGGAGCAGTACTTC
d_gene: TRBD1; j_gene: TRBJ2-1; len: 15; abundance: .; v_gene: TRBV4-3; CDR3aa: CASSSDRDGRNEQFF; CDR3nt: TGCGCCAGCAGCTCCGACAGGGATGGTAGGAATGAGCAGTTCTTC
d_gene: TRBD1; j_gene: TRBJ2-5; len: 14; abundance: .; v_gene: TRBV7-2; CDR3aa: CASSPYRGQETQYF; CDR3nt: TGTGCCAGCAGCCCGTACAGGGGACAAGAGACCCAGTACTTC
d_gene: TRBD1; j_gene: TRBJ1-2; len: 16; abundance: .; v_gene: TRBV7-9; CDR3aa: CASSLSLDRGDYGYTF; CDR3nt: TGTGCCAGCAGCTTAAGCTTGGACAGGGGGGACTATGGCTACACCTTC
d_gene: TRBD1; j_gene: TRBJ2-5; len: 14; abundance: .; v_gene: TRBV7-9; CDR3aa: CASSYVQGAGTQYF; CDR3nt: TGTGCCAGCAGCTACGTTCAGGGGGCTGGGACCCAGTACTTC
d_gene: TRBD1; j_gene: TRBJ2-5; len: 15; abundance: few; v_gene: TRBV5-4; CDR3aa: CASSPTGLLGETQYF; CDR3nt: TGTGCCAGCAGCCCGACAGGGTTATTGGGAGAGACCCAGTACTTC
d_gene: .; j_gene: TRBJ2-3; len: 11; abundance: .; v_gene: TRBV6-5; CDR3aa: CASRRGYTQYF; CDR3nt: TGTGCCAGCAGACGGGGGTATACGCAGTATTTT
d_gene: .; j_gene: TRBJ2-7; len: 13; abundance: .; v_gene: TRBV6-5; CDR3aa: CASSPVQGREQYF; CDR3nt: TGTGCCAGCAGTCCGGTTCAGGGGCGCGAGCAGTACTTC
d_gene: TRBD1; j_gene: TRBJ1-3; len: 16; abundance: .; v_gene: TRBV4-2; CDR3aa: CASSQAGTAAGNTIYF; CDR3nt: TGTGCCAGCAGCCAGGCTGGGACAGCGGCTGGAAACACCATATATTTT
d_gene: .; j_gene: TRBJ1-1; len: 15; abundance: .; v_gene: TRBV4-1; CDR3aa: CASSQVGLGNTEAFF; CDR3nt: TGCGCCAGCAGCCAAGTTGGGCTGGGGAACACTGAAGCTTTCTTT
d_gene: TRBD2; j_gene: TRBJ2-1; len: 16; abundance: .; v_gene: TRBV10-3; CDR3aa: CAISDPLAGGLNEQFF; CDR3nt: TGTGCCATCAGTGACCCTCTAGCGGGGGGCTTGAATGAGCAGTTCTTC
d_gene: .; j_gene: TRBJ2-1; len: 11; abundance: .; v_gene: TRBV9; CDR3aa: CASSTRGEQFF; CDR3nt: TGTGCCAGCAGCACCCGGGGTGAGCAGTTCTTC
d_gene: .; j_gene: TRBJ2-7; len: 15; abundance: .; v_gene: TRBV7-4; CDR3aa: CASSLVGGGDYEQYF; CDR3nt: TGTGCCAGCAGCCTAGTGGGGGGGGGCGACTACGAGCAGTACTTC
d_gene: .; j_gene: TRBJ2-7; len: 12; abundance: .; v_gene: TRBV6-5; CDR3aa: CASSFDYYEQYF; CDR3nt: TGTGCCAGCAGTTTTGACTACTACGAGCAGTACTTC
d_gene: .; j_gene: TRBJ1-4; len: 14; abundance: .; v_gene: TRBV2; CDR3aa: CASKDGQGSGRLFF; CDR3nt: TGTGCCAGCAAGGATGGGCAGGGAAGTGGAAGACTGTTTTTT
d_gene: .; j_gene: TRBJ1-1; len: 13; abundance: .; v_gene: TRBV2; CDR3aa: CASSMTGNTEAFF; CDR3nt: TGTGCCAGCAGTATGACAGGGAACACTGAAGCTTTCTTT
d_gene: .; j_gene: TRBJ2-2; len: 14; abundance: .; v_gene: TRBV7-9; CDR3aa: CASRLRLRTGELFF; CDR3nt: TGTGCCAGCAGACTACGGCTGCGCACCGGGGAGCTGTTTTTT